This passage covers 27 T cell receptor beta chains from one sample sequenced in a study of T-cell memory formation after mild COVID-19. TCRdb analysed the 5' RACE reads with MiXCR anew, one entry per CDR3 protein. The sample contains around 420,000 distinct CDR3 sequences, 20% to 25% of which appear only once. The sequenced sample consisted of PBMCs or a T cell subset sorted from them (not recorded which). Source of these receptors: an adult woman who had mild COVID-19 (a few samples of this study predate the infection). Cell type and time point are not known.

The rearrangement links TRBV3-1 to TRBJ2-3; D is undetermined. The CDR3 has 12 amino acids. The germline V gene encodes CDR1 LGHDT and CDR2 YNNKEL (reference sequence). Trimming removed 0 bases at V and 6 bases at J, with 4 bases between. The CDR3 DNA is TGTGCCAGCAGCCAAGAAGCGGATACGCAGTATTTT. Residues: CASSQEADTQYF.

The J gene is TRBJ2-1, the V gene TRBV10-3, with no clear D. This CDR3 comprises 13 residues. CDR1 and CDR2 (germline): ENHRY, SYGVKD. The germline V and J ends were trimmed by 3 bases and 9 bases, with 12 bases remaining between them. CDR3 nucleotide sequence: TGTGCCATCAGTGATCTGGTGTCACGTGAGCAGTTCTTC. Its translation is CAISDLVSREQFF.

This chain connects TRBV20-1 to TRBJ2-1, with 7 bases aligning to TRBD2. The CDR3 is 14 residues long. Germline V gene data show CDR1 as DFQATT and CDR2 as SNEGSKA (reference sequence). J was trimmed by 5 bases and V by 5 bases; bases with no gene match: 9. CDR3 region: CSASGLVNHNEQFF. The CDR3 nucleotides read TGCAGTGCTTCCGGACTAGTGAACCACAATGAGCAGTTCTTC.

The genes are TRBV7-2 and TRBJ2-3, with TRBD2 matching 8 bases. Germline-derived CDR1 and CDR2 are SGHTA and FQGNSA. This CDR3 contains 16 residues. Trimming at V came to 3 bases and at J to 5 bases, leaving 10 bases not matched to a gene. The CDR3 sequence: CASSFIAGRAIDTQYF. Here the CDR3 DNA reads TGTGCCAGCAGCTTTATAGCGGGACGGGCAATAGATACGCAGTATTTT.

The chain recombines TRBV7-7 with TRBJ2-2, with 9 positions matching TRBD1. V trimming: 0 bases; J trimming: 5 bases; junction bases outside the gene matches: 7. This CDR3 comprises 17 residues. Germline loops: CDR1 SSHAT, CDR2 FNYEAQ (reference sequence). The CDR3: CASSLAGGTGTTGELFF. The DNA of the CDR3 is TGTGCCAGCAGCTTAGCAGGCGGGACAGGGACTACCGGGGAGCTGTTTTTT.

CDR3 amino acids: CASSYSGEKLFF. The DNA of the CDR3 is TGTGCCAGCAGTTACTCGGGCGAAAAACTGTTTTTT. The V and J genes are TRBV6-6 and TRBJ1-4; D unresolved. CDR3 length: 12 residues. Trimming cost V 0 bases and J 8 bases, with 4 bases left between them. Germline CDR1 and CDR2: MNHNY and SVGAGI (reference sequence).

The V call is TRBV15, the J call TRBJ2-1; D is uncertain. This CDR3 has 15 amino acids. Germline loops: CDR1 LNHNV, CDR2 YYDKDF (reference sequence). V lost 5 bases to trimming and J lost 5 bases, with 16 bases between them. CDR3 amino acids: CATSWMGFSHNEQFF. The CDR3 DNA is TGTGCCACCAGCTGGATGGGGTTTAGCCACAATGAGCAGTTCTTC.

This clonotype has a handful of counts. V is TRBV12-3 or TRBV12-4 and J is TRBJ1-2; possible D gene TRBD1, 5 bases. This CDR3 comprises 14 residues. Trimming cost V 3 bases and J 4 bases, with 12 bases left between them. The CDR3 DNA reads as TGTGCCAGCAGTTTTAGTACAGGACTCTATGGCTACACCTTC. Translating it yields CASSFSTGLYGYTF.

J is TRBJ2-7 and V is TRBV30; 11 positions agree with TRBD2. The germline gives CDR1 GTSNPN, CDR2 SVGIG (reference sequence). This CDR3 has 13 amino acids. With 5 bases clipped from V and 6 bases from J, the junction kept 6 bases outside the gene matches. CDR3 sequence reads: CAWSSGRMGEQYF. The CDR3 nucleotides read TGTGCCTGGTCTAGCGGGAGGATGGGCGAGCAGTACTTC.

V is TRBV18 and J is TRBJ1-6, with D unresolved. This CDR3 has 14 amino acids. V lost 6 bases to trimming and J lost 7 bases, with 13 bases between them. The germline CDR1 and CDR2 sequences are KGHSH and LQKENI. The CDR3 here is CASSQEVLNSPLHF. The CDR3 DNA sequence: TGTGCCAGCTCGCAGGAGGTTCTCAATTCACCCCTCCACTTT.

The CDR3 region is CATSDSRGVSGYTF. In nucleotides, the CDR3 is TGTGCCACCAGTGATTCCCGGGGCGTCTCGGGCTACACCTTC. V and J are TRBV24-1 and TRBJ1-2; the D gene is possibly TRBD1 (5 bases). This CDR3 comprises 14 residues. Germline CDR1 KGHDR, CDR2 SFDVKD. The V and J ends lost 2 bases and 8 bases respectively, with 14 bases between them.

The chain is built from TRBV19 and TRBJ2-6; TRBD1 aligns across 8 bases. Trimming cost V 3 bases and J 1 base; bases outside gene matches: 11. There are 19 residues in the CDR3. Germline V gene sequence: CDR1 LNHDA, CDR2 SQIVND (reference sequence). The CDR3 DNA follows: TGTGCCAGTAGTATCTTTGTTGTGGGACAGGATTCTGGGGCCAACGTCCTGACTTTC. It codes for CASSIFVVGQDSGANVLTF.

The chain combines TRBV29-1 with TRBJ1-1; D perhaps matches TRBD1 (5 bases). Trimming pared 0 bases from V and 11 bases from J, leaving 13 bases between. The CDR3 runs 12 residues. In germline, CDR1 is SQVTM, CDR2 ANQGSEA. CDR3 DNA: TGCAGCGTTGAAGAACTGGCCGGGGGGGCTTTCTTT. Amino acid sequence: CSVEELAGGAFF.

There are a few counts of this clonotype. This sequence joins TRBV5-1 and TRBJ1-3; a weak D match, TRBD1 (5 bases). CDR3 length: 16 amino acids. Germline V gene lookup returns CDR1 SGHRS and CDR2 YFSETQ. The V end lost 0 bases, the J end lost 0 bases, and 10 bases lay between the germline ends. Here the CDR3 reads CASSLDVDSSGNTIYF. CDR3 bases: TGCGCCAGCAGCTTGGACGTCGACAGCTCTGGAAACACCATATATTTT.

The chain joins TRBV7-3 to TRBJ2-3; TRBD1 is a possible D gene (5 bases). The CDR3 extends over 16 amino acids. V shed 3 bases and J shed 1 base, with 14 bases lying between them. Germline V gene data show CDR1 as SGHTA and CDR2 as FQGTGA. CDR3 sequence reads: CASSLGHALGTDTQYF. In DNA form, the CDR3 reads TGTGCCAGCAGCTTGGGGCACGCCCTTGGCACAGATACGCAGTATTTT.

This clonotype has more than one count but fewer than ten. The V call is TRBV12-3 or TRBV12-4, the J call TRBJ2-3; D not certain. Trimming took 5 bases from V and 6 from J, leaving 3 bases between them. This CDR3 has 10 residues. CDR3 DNA: TGTGCCAGCAGTATCGATACGCAGTATTTT. Its protein is CASSIDTQYF.

This clonotype was seen only a few times. V usage is TRBV15 and J usage is TRBJ2-2; TRBD2 matches 11 bases. The J segment lost 3 bases and the V segment lost 4 bases, leaving 4 bases of the junction unmatched. The CDR3 totals 16 residues. Germline V gene data show CDR1 as LNHNV and CDR2 as YYDKDF (reference sequence). CDR3 in amino acids: CATSKGTSGHTGELFF. As DNA, the CDR3 is TGTGCCACCAGCAAGGGGACTAGCGGACACACCGGGGAGCTGTTTTTT.

The sample holds a few counts of this clonotype. The rearrangement links TRBV5-1 to TRBJ2-5; weak D call: TRBD2 (5 bases). The CDR3 runs 12 residues. Trimming removed 5 bases at V and 6 bases at J, with 11 bases between. CDR1 and CDR2 from the germline V gene are SGHRS and YFSETQ. Here the CDR3 reads CASSEGSKTQYF. For the CDR3, the DNA is TGCGCCAGCAGTGAGGGTTCGAAGACCCAGTACTTC.

The chain has TRBV9 and TRBJ2-2; D not certain. V was pared by 3 bases and J by 2 bases, with 8 bases between. This CDR3 spans 14 amino acids. Germline CDR1 is SGDLS and CDR2 is YYNGEE. The CDR3 region has the DNA TGTGCCAGCAGCGGTCAGACAAACACCGGGGAGCTGTTTTTT. This codes for CASSGQTNTGELFF.

The V call is TRBV12-3 or TRBV12-4, the J call TRBJ2-1; no definite D call. Trimming removed 5 bases from V and 5 bases from J, with 7 bases in between. This CDR3 has 12 residues. Here the CDR3 reads CASSLHDNEQFF. DNA for the CDR3: TGTGCCAGCAGTCTCCACGACAATGAGCAGTTCTTC.

CDR3 protein: CATSRTGLSGANVLTF. For the CDR3, the DNA is TGTGCCACCAGCAGAACAGGGTTGTCAGGGGCCAACGTCCTGACTTTC. The chain employs TRBV15 and TRBJ2-6; D might be TRBD1 (6 bases). The CDR3 runs 16 residues. V lost 2 bases to trimming and J lost 4 bases, with 12 bases between them. Germline assignment: CDR1 LNHNV and CDR2 YYDKDF (reference sequence).

This clonotype was found a few times. The chain couples TRBV7-8 to TRBJ2-3; 10 nucleotides align to TRBD2. The CDR3 is 17 amino acids. Germline V gene data show CDR1 as SGHVS and CDR2 as FQNEAQ. The ends lost 1 base at V and 2 bases at J; junction bases unmatched: 6. The CDR3 protein is CASSLGAGGDDTDTQYF. The CDR3 DNA sequence: TGTGCCAGCAGCTTAGGAGCGGGGGGGGACGACACAGATACGCAGTATTTT.

The chain recombines TRBV29-1 with TRBJ1-1; D gene unclear. Trimming removed 6 bases at V and 4 bases at J, with 12 bases between. The CDR3 length is 12 residues. Germline V lookup: CDR1 SQVTM, CDR2 ANQGSEA. The CDR3 DNA reads as TGCAGCGTGTTTTTAGAGGGCACTGAAGCTTTCTTT. Its translation is CSVFLEGTEAFF.

This clonotype was detected a few times. The V gene is TRBV6-4, the J gene TRBJ2-3; 10 nucleotides match TRBD2. The CDR3 is made up of 15 amino acids. Losses at the gene ends were 8 bases for V and 2 bases for J; bases not matched to a gene: 7. Germline-derived CDR1 and CDR2 are MRHNA and SNTAGT. The CDR3 nucleotides are TGTGCCAGCTCGGCAGCGGGGGGGCCCACAGATACGCAGTATTTT. Protein: CASSAAGGPTDTQYF.

This chain joins TRBV5-1 and TRBJ2-2, with a tentative D call TRBD1 (6 bases). The germline V and J ends were trimmed by 0 bases and 0 bases, with 9 bases remaining between them. The CDR3 consists of 16 residues. CDR1 is SGHRS and CDR2 is YFSETQ in the germline V gene. The CDR3, as DNA: TGCGCCAGCAGCTTGGTCACAGGGACGAACACCGGGGAGCTGTTTTTT. Its protein is CASSLVTGTNTGELFF. Complete variable domain (other parts from reference TRBV5-1 and TRBJ2-2): KAGVTQTPRYLIKTRGQQVTLSCSPISGHRSVSWYQQTPGQGLQFLFEYFSETQRNKGNFPGRFSGRQFSNSRSEMNVSTLELGDSALYLCASSLVTGTNTGELFFGEGSRLTVL.

This clonotype came up a few times. V gene TRBV12-3 or TRBV12-4 combines with J gene TRBJ2-3; D remains unclear. With 2 bases removed from V and 1 base from J, the gap between germline ends came to 7 bases. The CDR3 is 14 amino acids. The CDR3 sequence: CASSLSSRTDTQYF. Written as DNA, the CDR3 is TGTGCCAGCAGTTTAAGCAGTCGCACAGATACGCAGTATTTT.

This clonotype showed up many times. The chain joins TRBV7-8 to TRBJ2-7, with TRBD1 matching 7 bases. The length of the CDR3 is 17 residues. Germline loops: CDR1 SGHVS, CDR2 FQNEAQ. Trimming took 1 base from V and 1 from J; bases not matched to a gene: 10. In nucleotides, the CDR3 is TGTGCCAGCAGCTTAGGGGACAGAACAATCCTTTCCTACGAGCAGTACTTC. This translates into CASSLGDRTILSYEQYF.